Each of the 18 T cell receptor beta chains below was sequenced from the same sample in a study of regulatory T cells in long-lasting Graves disease. Investigators prepared the TCR beta libraries by applying iRepertoire HTBI primers and Arm-PCR of CDR3 regions. TCRdb ran MiXCR on the multiplex PCR reads and lists one entry per CDR3 protein. The data hold fewer than 650,000 distinct CDR3 sequences, with around 15% observed a single time. The time point was: newly diagnosed GD, antithyroid drugs for less than 3 months. RNA from PBMCs was the source of the TCR library. The same sample was also used in a study of T cells in Graves' hyperthyroidism and ophthalmopathy.

The source was peripheral blood mononuclear cells (PBMCs), collected at new diagnosis, from a patient treated with antithyroid drugs. These receptors were taken from a woman under 40 with Graves disease.

This clonotype turned up a few times. V is TRBV7-2 and J is TRBJ2-1; 10 positions match TRBD2. This CDR3 is 17 amino acids long. Germline V CDR1 and CDR2: SGHTA, FQGNSA. V dropped 5 bases and J dropped 0; count of bases not matched to a gene: 7. CDR3 in DNA: TGTGCCAGCAGCCGGATCGGGACTAGCGCCTCCTACAATGAGCAGTTCTTC. Encoded protein: CASSRIGTSASYNEQFF.

This clonotype was seen more than once but under ten times. This chain uses TRBV28 with TRBJ1-2; D possibly corresponds to TRBD1 (6 bases). CDR1 and CDR2 (germline): MDHEN, SYDVKM. The CDR3 is 13 amino acids. V shed 7 bases and J shed 0 bases, with 9 bases lying between them. In nucleotides, the CDR3 is TGTGCCAGCAAAGGGGGAGCTAACTATGGCTACACCTTC. Its translation is CASKGGANYGYTF.

This clonotype was picked up many times. The V gene is TRBV19, the J gene TRBJ2-7; possibly TRBD1 for D (6 bases). V was trimmed by 5 bases and J by 5 bases, leaving 16 bases between them. Per germline, CDR1 LNHDA and CDR2 SQIVND (reference sequence). This CDR3 region has 14 residues. The DNA for the CDR3 is TGTGCCAGTAGTCAATCAGGGGATCGGCACGAGCAGTACTTC. Amino acid sequence: CASSQSGDRHEQYF.

V and J are TRBV19 and TRBJ2-7, with 7 bases fitting TRBD1. The V segment lost 4 bases and the J segment 1 base; nucleotides outside the gene matches: 7. This CDR3 is built from 15 residues. Germline V gene lookup returns CDR1 LNHDA and CDR2 SQIVND (reference sequence). CDR3 coding DNA: TGTGCCAGTAGTAGCCCCGGGACAGCTTCCTACGAGCAGTACTTC. Residues: CASSSPGTASYEQYF.

In its sample, this clonotype was seen a few times. This chain connects TRBV11-1 to TRBJ2-7; D unclear. This CDR3 spans 14 amino acids. V dropped 2 bases and J dropped 3 bases, with 11 bases sitting between them. The germline gives CDR1 SGHAT, CDR2 FQDESV (reference sequence). DNA of the CDR3: TGTGCCAGCAGCTTAATAAGGAGCAACTACGAGCAGTACTTC. Translation: CASSLIRSNYEQYF.

This clonotype was seen ten or more times. V and J are TRBV4-1 and TRBJ2-3, with D possibly TRBD2 on 6 matching bases. The V gene lost 1 base and the J gene lost 1 base, with 6 bases spanning the gap. The CDR3 has 14 residues. Germline V gives CDR1 MGHRA, CDR2 YSYEKL. Written as DNA, the CDR3 is TGCGCCAGCAGCCAAGCTAGCGGCACAGATACGCAGTATTTT. Its translation is CASSQASGTDTQYF.

Ten or more counts support this clonotype. The rearrangement uses TRBV28 and TRBJ1-1; D perhaps matches TRBD1 (6 bases). The CDR3 consists of 13 residues. The germline CDR1 and CDR2 sequences are MDHEN and SYDVKM. The V end lost 7 bases, the J end lost 6 bases, and 15 bases lay between the germline ends. CDR3 bases: TGTGCCAGCACATTGCCAGGGGTGGCTGAAGCTTTCTTT. It translates to CASTLPGVAEAFF.

This clonotype was recorded at least ten times. The chain links TRBV28 to TRBJ2-7, with 9 bases aligning to TRBD1. The germline V gene has CDR1 MDHEN and CDR2 SYDVKM. Trimming cost V 5 bases and J 2 bases; bases outside gene matches: 7. The CDR3 sequence is 15 residues long. The CDR3 DNA reads TGTGCCAGCAGTACACCGGGACAGGGCCCCTACGAGCAGTACTTC. Encoded protein: CASSTPGQGPYEQYF.

This clonotype was observed at least ten times. The chain combines TRBV3-1 with TRBJ2-1; a possible D gene is TRBD2 (5 bases). The germline gives CDR1 LGHDT, CDR2 YNNKEL (reference sequence). V was clipped by 0 bases and J by 4 bases, with 22 bases between them. CDR3 length equals 19 residues. The CDR3 loop is CASSQESPGIADLYNEQFF. The CDR3 nucleotides are TGTGCCAGCAGCCAAGAGTCCCCCGGGATAGCAGACCTATACAATGAGCAGTTCTTC.

This clonotype was seen many times. This chain links TRBV28 with TRBJ1-3; maybe TRBD1 (5 bases). CDR1 is MDHEN, CDR2 SYDVKM, per germline. Trimming removed 4 bases from V and 0 bases from J, with 10 bases in between. This CDR3 is built from 15 residues. Here the CDR3 reads CASSYQGFSGNTIYF. As DNA, the CDR3 is TGTGCCAGCAGTTATCAGGGTTTCTCTGGAAACACCATATATTTT.

This clonotype occurred many times. The chain employs TRBV6-2 or TRBV6-3 and TRBJ1-1; D uncertain. V lost 2 bases to trimming and J lost 2 bases, with 12 bases between them. Per the germline V gene, CDR1 is MNHEY and CDR2 is SVGEGT. The CDR3 sequence is 15 residues long. The CDR3 reads CASSYTIPQNTEAFF. The CDR3 bases are TGTGCCAGCAGTTACACTATCCCCCAAAACACTGAAGCTTTCTTT.

The chain links TRBV29-1 to TRBJ2-1; the D gene is possibly TRBD1 (6 bases). V lost 3 bases and J lost 3, with 6 bases in between. The germline gives CDR1 SQVTM, CDR2 ANQGSEA. CDR3 length: 12 residues. The CDR3 region is CSVEDSYNEQFF. CDR3 coding DNA: TGCAGCGTTGAGGACAGCTACAATGAGCAGTTCTTC.

This clonotype was counted ten times or more. The chain uses TRBV5-1 and TRBJ2-1; D possibly corresponds to TRBD1 (5 bases). The CDR3 contains 16 residues. Trimming cost V 0 bases and J 6 bases, with 16 bases left between them. CDR1 and CDR2 from the germline V gene are SGHRS and YFSETQ. In nucleotides, the CDR3 is TGCGCCAGCAGCTTGGGGGCAGGGATCGCGACCAATGAGCAGTTCTTC. As protein: CASSLGAGIATNEQFF.

CDR3: CSVSPSGRGNEQFF. The CDR3 DNA sequence: TGCAGTGTAAGCCCTAGCGGGAGAGGCAATGAGCAGTTCTTC. The genes are TRBV20-1 and TRBJ2-1, with 10 bases lining up with TRBD2. After removal of 7 bases from V and 6 bases from J, the junction contained 9 bases not matched to a gene. The germline V gene encodes CDR1 DFQATT and CDR2 SNEGSKA (reference sequence). This CDR3 has 14 residues.

This chain uses TRBV7-3 with TRBJ2-1; 12 nucleotides match TRBD2. With V trimmed by 4 bases and J by 7 bases, 5 bases remained unmatched. The CDR3 totals 15 residues. Germline V gives CDR1 SGHTA, CDR2 FQGTGA. The CDR3 here is CASSSSGTSGNEQFF. CDR3 bases: TGTGCCAGCAGCTCTTCCGGGACTAGCGGGAATGAGCAGTTCTTC. The full variable domain, its missing parts supplied by reference TRBV7-3 and TRBJ2-1, is GAGVSQTPSNKVTEKGKYVELRCDPISGHTALYWYRQSLGQGPEFLIYFQGTGAADDSGLPNDRFFAVRPEGSVSTLKIQRTERGDSAVYLCASSSSGTSGNEQFFGPGTRLTVL.

This clonotype has at least ten counts. The rearrangement uses TRBV7-9 and TRBJ2-1; TRBD1 matches 7 bases. The CDR3 sequence is 14 residues long. Germline values: CDR1 SEHNR, CDR2 FQNEAQ (reference sequence). V dropped 3 bases and J dropped 6; count of bases not matched to a gene: 5. This chain's CDR3 is CASSFDRQGNEQFF. CDR3 nucleotides: TGTGCCAGCAGCTTTGACAGACAGGGCAATGAGCAGTTCTTC.

This clonotype has a handful of counts. This chain joins TRBV9 and TRBJ2-3, with D perhaps matching TRBD1 (6 bases). Germline-derived CDR1 and CDR2 are SGDLS and YYNGEE. The CDR3 length is 14 residues. V shed 3 bases and J shed 5 bases, with 13 bases lying between them. The CDR3, as DNA: TGTGCCAGCAGCGGCAGGGGAGAGTTAGATACGCAGTATTTT. This codes for CASSGRGELDTQYF.

In regard to this clonotype: No conserved phenylalanine or tryptophan ends this CDR3, so it is likely a read error. The chain recombines TRBV7-8 with TRBJ1-6; D is ambiguous. Germline CDR1 reads SGHVS; CDR2 reads FQNEAQ. This CDR3 has 15 amino acids. Trimming removed 5 bases from V and 7 bases from J, with 15 bases in between. In DNA form, the CDR3 reads TGTGCCAGCAGCCAAAGGGAGACCGGGAATTCACCCCTCCACTTG. This gives the protein CASSQRETGNSPLHL.